Listed below are T cell receptor beta chains from one sample, sequenced in a study of cytomegalovirus exposure and HLA in healthy donors. Repertoires were generated with immunoSEQ multiplex PCR, while TCRdb's copy carries only in-frame clones and drops some. The sample yields some 98,000 clones, approximately 84% seen once. Sequencing input: PBMCs. The receptor source for this set is a man between 18 and 35 years old in good health and CMV-seropositive. Each CDR3 is given with its conserved first and last residue. Part of the rows lack a size; the others show once, few, many or a class for expanded clones.

clone_size v_call cdr3_aa
few TRBV7-2 CASSPNSGEQYF
- TRBV5-4 CASSPPSAGPGGNTIYF
once TRBV6-1 CASTTRGGYEQYF
- TRBV19 CASSIVGGQETQYF
- TRBV9 CASSVDRNYGYTF
- TRBV4-2 CASSQFRGADDATDTQYF
- TRBV6-6 CASSRGGTEAFF
- TRBV11-2 CASSLSPRLSNQETQYF
- TRBV28 CASSEGQSNQPQHF
- TRBV7-8 CASSFRRDSYEQYF
- TRBV15 CATRTSGGNSYEQYF
- TRBV6-5 CASSYSREGSETQYF
- TRBV5-6 CASSRPTGDTGEQYF
- TRBV27 CASSSPREAFF
- TRBV11-3 CASSPRDEKLFF
- TRBV7-8 CASSNSFFNEQFF
- TRBV27 CASSFLGQGAIVPGEQYF
- TRBV7-9 CASSPEDRGFPRSYEQYF